One sample yielded the 31 T cell receptor beta chains listed below, sequenced in a study of cytomegalovirus exposure and HLA in healthy donors. PCR amplification relied on 60 Vbeta primers (plus 13 Jbeta primers). The data were produced by immunoSEQ multiplex PCR, yet TCRdb's version contains in-frame clones alone and is incomplete. The table lists about 130,000 clones, roughly 74% of them singletons. Sequenced: PBMCs. The receptors originated from a male donor in good health and CMV-seronegative.

This clone was counted between two and nine times. The J gene is TRBJ2-5, the V gene TRBV5-1; 9 bases are shared with TRBD1. The V and J ends lost 5 bases and 1 base, in that order; junction bases with no gene match: 6. Germline CDR1 SGHRS, CDR2 YFSETQ. This CDR3 has 15 amino acids. The CDR3 DNA sequence: TGCGCCAGCAGTGTAGGGGGACAGGGCCAAGAGACCCAGTACTTC. It is translated as CASSVGGQGQETQYF.

The rearrangement links TRBV11-3 to TRBJ2-1, with 13 bases identical to TRBD2. CDR3 length: 19 residues. The V segment lost 3 bases and the J segment 5 bases; nucleotides outside the gene matches: 13. Germline V gives CDR1 SGHNT, CDR2 YENEEA. The CDR3 sequence: CASSFYRGLGLAGDNEQFF. Written as DNA, the CDR3 is TGTGCCAGCAGCTTCTACAGGGGGCTTGGACTAGCGGGAGACAATGAGCAGTTCTTC.

Regarding this clone: Distinct nucleotide sequences in the sample also encode this CDR3. The rearrangement joins TRBV7-3 to TRBJ1-1; the D is unclear. V gave up 2 bases and J gave up 0 bases, with 4 bases separating them. The CDR3 is 13 amino acids. CDR1 SGHTA and CDR2 FQGTGA come from the germline V gene. The DNA of the CDR3 is TGTGCCAGCAGCTTATCTGTGAACACTGAAGCTTTCTTT. It translates to CASSLSVNTEAFF.

The genes are TRBV28 and TRBJ1-5; 7 bases line up with TRBD1. The CDR3 contains 17 residues. Losses at the gene ends were 6 bases for V and 1 base for J; bases not matched to a gene: 12. Per the germline V gene, CDR1 is MDHEN and CDR2 is SYDVKM. The CDR3 nucleotides read TGTGCCAGCAGCACAAGACAGGGACTCTCCAGCAATCAGCCCCAGCATTTT. This translates into CASSTRQGLSSNQPQHF.

The gene calls are TRBV27 and TRBJ2-7, with 9 bases matching TRBD2. The ends lost 2 bases at V and 5 bases at J; junction bases unmatched: 10. The CDR3 runs to 16 residues. Germline CDR1 reads MNHEY; CDR2 reads SMNVEV (reference sequence). CDR3 bases: TGTGCCAGCAGTTTAAGGAGGGGCGGGGGGGCCCACGAGCAGTACTTC. Translation: CASSLRRGGGAHEQYF.

The CDR3 reads CASSSSTLTGGYGYTF. The DNA for the CDR3 is TGTGCCAGCAGTTCCTCGACCTTGACAGGGGGGTATGGCTACACCTTC. The chain has TRBV6-5 and TRBJ1-2; 9 bases line up with TRBD1. The germline V gene has CDR1 MNHEY and CDR2 SVGAGI. V shed 4 bases and J 5 bases; nucleotides not matched to a gene: 11. The CDR3 covers 16 residues.

This clone was seen more than once but under ten times. The V gene is TRBV9, the J gene TRBJ2-1; 8 bases line up with TRBD2. This CDR3 region has 17 residues. The germline V gene has CDR1 SGDLS and CDR2 YYNGEE. Trimming removed 2 bases from V and 2 bases from J; junction bases left unmatched: 9. The CDR3 protein is CASSVYPRGGTYNEQFF. The CDR3 DNA is TGTGCCAGCAGCGTTTACCCACGGGGGGGGACCTACAATGAGCAGTTCTTC.

This chain links TRBV19 with TRBJ2-5; 7 bases fit TRBD2. The V and J ends lost 5 bases and 2 bases, in that order; junction bases with no gene match: 8. This CDR3 spans 15 amino acids. Germline CDR1 LNHDA, CDR2 SQIVND (reference sequence). The CDR3 spells CASSPERGFQETQYF. The CDR3 DNA sequence: TGTGCCAGTAGTCCGGAGCGGGGATTTCAAGAGACCCAGTACTTC.

This rearrangement joins TRBV21-1 to TRBJ1-5; TRBD1, the table's D call, was not compared with the DNA. TRBV21-1 is labeled a pseudogene. The length of the CDR3 is 16 residues. The DNA for the CDR3 is TGTGCCAGCAGCAGGGTTGGGACAGGGGAGGATCAGCCCCAGCATTTT. This encodes CASSRVGTGEDQPQHF.

The chain uses TRBV30 and TRBJ2-7, with D maybe TRBD1 (6 bases). Germline V gives CDR1 GTSNPN, CDR2 SVGIG (reference sequence). V lost 8 bases and J lost 0, with 14 bases in between. The CDR3 is made up of 13 amino acids. CDR3 loop: CAQSQGSSYEQYF. In DNA, the CDR3 is TGTGCCCAGAGCCAGGGGAGCTCCTACGAGCAGTACTTC.

The chain is built from TRBV27 and TRBJ1-1; D perhaps matches TRBD1 (6 bases). Trimming left V 7 bases short and J 1 base short, with 19 bases between. Germline CDR1 and CDR2: MNHEY and SMNVEV (reference sequence). The CDR3 loop spans 16 amino acids. CDR3 in amino acids: CASTTSGRGGNTEAFF. CDR3 DNA sequence: TGTGCCAGCACCACTTCGGGGCGAGGGGGGAACACTGAAGCTTTCTTT.

The chain has TRBV15 and TRBJ2-7; D possibly corresponds to TRBD1 (5 bases). Trimming removed 6 bases at V and 6 bases at J, with 12 bases between. The CDR3 has 12 residues. The germline V gene encodes CDR1 LNHNV and CDR2 YYDKDF (reference sequence). CDR3 DNA sequence: TGTGCCACCAGAGGAAGGGGTCGCGAGCAGTACTTC. This sequence encodes CATRGRGREQYF.

V usage is TRBV28 and J usage is TRBJ2-3; D may be TRBD1 (6 bases). The CDR3 has 16 residues. Trimming pared 6 bases from V and 5 bases from J, leaving 21 bases between. Germline CDR1 MDHEN, CDR2 SYDVKM. CDR3 protein: CASSLYRGTKGDTQYF. For the CDR3, the DNA is TGTGCCAGCAGCCTGTATAGGGGGACCAAGGGAGATACGCAGTATTTT. The full variable domain, in which reference TRBV28 and TRBJ2-3 provide the parts outside the CDR3, is DVKVTQSSRYLVKRTGEKVFLECVQDMDHENMFWYRQDPGLGLRLIYFSYDVKMKEKGDIPEGYSVSREKKERFSLILESASTNQTSMYLCASSLYRGTKGDTQYFGPGTRLTVL.

This clone was counted once. The gene calls are TRBV9 and TRBJ2-6, with a weak D call TRBD1 (5 bases). The CDR3 consists of 16 residues. The V end was cut by 0 bases, the J end by 4 bases, with 11 bases between. The germline V gene has CDR1 SGDLS and CDR2 YYNGEE. The CDR3 protein is CASSVASGSGANVLTF. CDR3 nucleotide sequence: TGTGCCAGCAGCGTAGCCTCAGGGTCCGGGGCCAACGTCCTGACTTTC.

V is TRBV2 and J is TRBJ2-1; D possibly corresponds to TRBD1 (5 bases). Germline V gene data show CDR1 as SNHLY and CDR2 as FYNNEI. This CDR3 contains 12 residues. Deletions cut 6 bases from V and 7 bases from J, with 10 bases between. Here the CDR3 reads CASRKTVNEQFF. In DNA form, the CDR3 reads TGTGCCAGCAGAAAGACAGTTAATGAGCAGTTCTTC.

This chain uses TRBV15 with TRBJ1-2, with 7 bases aligning to TRBD1. Germline assignment: CDR1 LNHNV and CDR2 YYDKDF (reference sequence). The CDR3 has 15 residues. The trim removed 2 bases at V and 4 bases at J, leaving 7 bases unmatched. CDR3: CATSRSSGQAYGYTF. CDR3 DNA sequence: TGTGCCACCAGCAGATCCAGTGGACAGGCCTATGGCTACACCTTC.

The chain couples TRBV5-1 to TRBJ2-5; perhaps TRBD1 as D (7 bases). In germline, CDR1 is SGHRS, CDR2 YFSETQ. V shed 4 bases and J shed 14 bases, with 27 bases lying between them. The CDR3 has 15 amino acids. CDR3 bases: TGCGCCAGCAGCCCAACCACAGGGGCCCTAACCGGGGGTTACTTC. Amino acid sequence: CASSPTTGALTGGYF.

This chain links TRBV7-2 with TRBJ1-2, with unresolved D. Trimming left V 5 bases short and J 8 bases short, with 18 bases between. CDR1 is SGHTA and CDR2 is FQGNSA in the germline V gene. The CDR3 sequence is 14 residues long. In DNA form, the CDR3 reads TGTGCCAGCAGCCCATTCGGGGAGGTTCACGGCTACACCTTC. It codes for CASSPFGEVHGYTF.

The V and J genes are TRBV30 and TRBJ1-2; TRBD1 matches at 7 bases. The CDR3 has 12 residues. In germline, CDR1 is GTSNPN, CDR2 SVGIG (reference sequence). With 5 bases clipped from V and 8 bases from J, the junction kept 8 bases outside the gene matches. Written as DNA, the CDR3 is TGTGCCTGGTCAACAGGGGCGAGGGGCTACACCTTC. Protein: CAWSTGARGYTF.

V and J are TRBV28 and TRBJ1-6; tentative D call: TRBD1 (6 bases). The CDR3 is 19 amino acids. Deletions cut 5 bases from V and 9 bases from J, with 29 bases between. Germline CDR1 MDHEN, CDR2 SYDVKM. This CDR3 is CASSGMTGGFTRLSSPLHF. The DNA for the CDR3 is TGTGCCAGCAGTGGGATGACAGGCGGGTTTACTAGGTTGAGTTCACCCCTCCACTTT.

The rearrangement links TRBV6-5 to TRBJ2-5; D is unclear. Germline V CDR1 and CDR2: MNHEY, SVGAGI. The CDR3 covers 13 residues. Trimming took off 2 bases at V and 5 bases at J, with 9 bases between the two ends. The CDR3 bases are TGTGCCAGCAGTTACACCCGCCGGGAGACCCAGTACTTC. This encodes CASSYTRRETQYF.

The CDR3 sequence is CASSLTGVHTEAFF. CDR3 nucleotide sequence: TGTGCCAGCAGCCTGACAGGGGTTCACACTGAAGCTTTCTTT. The chain employs TRBV5-4 and TRBJ1-1; 8 bases are shared with TRBD1. J gave up 3 bases and V 4 bases, and 5 bases lay outside the gene matches. In germline, CDR1 is SGHNT, CDR2 YYREEE (reference sequence). CDR3 length: 14 amino acids. The full variable domain, with the rest looked up from reference TRBV5-4 and TRBJ1-1, is ETGVTQSPTHLIKTRGQQVTLRCSSQSGHNTVSWYQQALGQGPQFIFQYYREEENGRGNFPPRFSGLQFPNYSSELNVNALELDDSALYLCASSLTGVHTEAFFGQGTRLTVV.

This CDR3 is CASSNRVLKSTVEETQYF. The DNA for the CDR3 is TGTGCCAGCAGCAACAGGGTCCTGAAATCGACCGTAGAGGAGACCCAGTACTTC. V usage is TRBV7-4 and J usage is TRBJ2-5; tentative D call: TRBD1 (6 bases). V was clipped by 5 bases and J by 5 bases, with 27 bases between them. Germline V gene sequence: CDR1 SGHVT, CDR2 SQSDAQ. This CDR3 spans 18 amino acids. Full variable domain (rest looked up from reference TRBV7-4 and TRBJ2-5): GAGVSQSPRYKVAKRGRDVALRCDSISGHVTLYWYRQTLGQGSEVLTYSQSDAQRDKSGRPSGRFSAERPERSVSTLKIQRTEQGDSAVYLCASSNRVLKSTVEETQYFGPGTRLLVL.

The J gene is TRBJ2-7, the V gene TRBV10-3; a possible D gene is TRBD1 (5 bases). V lost 0 bases, J lost 5 bases, and 11 bases lay in between. The CDR3 sequence is 14 residues long. Germline V lookup: CDR1 ENHRY, CDR2 SYGVKD. Here the CDR3 DNA reads TGTGCCATCAGTGAGTCCGTGGGGCGCAACGAGCAGTACTTC. Translating it yields CAISESVGRNEQYF.

This clone was seen only a few times. The chain combines TRBV28 with TRBJ2-3; possibly TRBD1 for D (6 bases). Germline lookup yields CDR1 MDHEN and CDR2 SYDVKM. The CDR3 is 15 residues long. V was cut by 3 bases and J by 3 bases, with 13 bases left in between. The chain's CDR3 is CASSFRGRGTDTQYF. DNA for the CDR3: TGTGCCAGCAGTTTCAGGGGTCGCGGAACAGATACGCAGTATTTT.

Details on this clone: An end of the junction differs from the germline gene, which may be a read error. The chain recombines TRBV18 with TRBJ2-5; D is undetermined. The DNA end is more similar to TRBJ2-7, so the J call may be wrong. CDR1 is KGHSH, CDR2 LQKENI, per germline. The length of the CDR3 is 14 residues. The CDR3 sequence: CASSPPYDSYEQYF. The DNA for the CDR3 is TGTGCCAGCTCCCCACCGTACGACTCCTACGAGCAGTACTTC.

Note on this clone: The same CDR3 also results from other DNA sequences found in this sample. V gene TRBV5-6 combines with J gene TRBJ2-7; D perhaps matches TRBD1 (5 bases). V gave up 3 bases and J gave up 4 bases, with 5 bases separating them. The CDR3 is 11 amino acids. Germline V lookup: CDR1 SGHDT, CDR2 YYEEEE. The CDR3 sequence: CASSSGYEQYF. The CDR3 DNA reads TGTGCCAGCAGCTCAGGGTACGAGCAGTACTTC.

V and J are TRBV5-4 and TRBJ1-1, with D possibly matching TRBD1 (6 bases). V lost 7 bases and J 4 bases, leaving 11 bases between the germline ends. Germline V CDR1 and CDR2: SGHNT, YYREEE (reference sequence). The CDR3 is 12 amino acids. The CDR3 coding sequence is TGTGCCAGCTCTACAGGGATCACTGAAGCTTTCTTT. Residues: CASSTGITEAFF.

This chain uses TRBV6-5 with TRBJ2-5; TRBD1 agrees at 10 bases. CDR3 length equals 15 residues. V dropped 5 bases and J dropped 2; count of bases not matched to a gene: 5. The germline V gene encodes CDR1 MNHEY and CDR2 SVGAGI. The CDR3 nucleotides are TGTGCCAGCAGTGCCCGGGACAGGGGTCAAGAGACCCAGTACTTC. Translated, it gives CASSARDRGQETQYF.

In DNA form, the CDR3 reads TGTGCCAGTAGTGAGGGGACAGGGGGCGCCGGGACCAATCAGCCCCAGCATTTT. It encodes CASSEGTGGAGTNQPQHF. This sequence joins TRBV19 and TRBJ1-5; 12 nucleotides agree with TRBD1. This CDR3 region has 18 residues. CDR1 is LNHDA and CDR2 is SQIVND in the germline V gene (reference sequence). The ends lost 5 bases at V and 3 bases at J; junction bases unmatched: 11.

The gene calls are TRBV13 and TRBJ1-2; D is unresolved. The CDR3 length is 14 residues. Trimming stripped 1 base from V and 8 bases from J, with 14 bases between. The V gene's germline CDR1 is PRHDT and CDR2 FYEKMQ (reference sequence). The CDR3 bases are TGTGCCAGCAGCTTAGAAACCTCGGTGAGGGGCTACACCTTC. Translating it yields CASSLETSVRGYTF.